This TCR beta chain was identified in a study of T cells in pancreatic ductal adenocarcinoma. The CDR3 length is 13 residues. From germline, CDR1 is LNHDA and CDR2 SQIVND (reference sequence). The V end lost 6 bases, the J end lost 7 bases, and 15 bases lay between the germline ends. This clone was recorded many times. Its matching antigen is unknown. No neoadjuvant therapy was given to the selected pancreatic ductal adenocarcinoma patients before their surgery. The assay was immunoSEQ multiplex PCR, and TCRdb's table has in-frame clones only and misses some. The repertoire holds more than 85,000 clones, with roughly 95% as singletons. Study-level points and caveats: The resected pancreatic cancer cohort was biased toward the minority with early-stage disease. Mean clonality was roughly 0.11 in tumors and around 0.068 in blood, not significantly different.

Sequencing was performed on PBMCs. The sequence was collected from a human donor with pancreatic ductal adenocarcinoma. The chain is built from TRBV19 and TRBJ1-2; D unclear. The CDR3 DNA reads TGTGCCAGTAGCCCAGGCGGGGAGGGTGGCTACACCTTC. Translated, it gives CASSPGGEGGYTF. Combining the CDR3 with reference TRBV19 and TRBJ1-2 gives the whole variable domain DGGITQSPKYLFRKEGQNVTLSCEQNLNHDAMYWYRQDPGQGLRLIYYSQIVNDFQKGDIAEGYSVSREKKESFPLTVTSAQKNPTAFYLCASSPGGEGGYTFGSGTRLTVV.